These 20 T cell receptor beta chains came from one sample sequenced in a study of T cell responses to AZD1222 COVID-19 vaccine. Profiling relied on immunoSEQ multiplex PCR, and the TCRdb table lists in-frame clones only, not all of them. This sample has 110,000 to 150,000 clones, with around 90% found just once. This material consisted of peripheral blood, taken on day 0 of AZD1222 vaccination. The receptors stem from an adult in good health.

This chain links TRBV28 with TRBJ2-5, with 7 bases aligning to TRBD2. The junction had 11 bases not matched to a gene; V was cut back by 6 bases and J by 7 bases. CDR1 and CDR2 from the germline V gene are MDHEN and SYDVKM. This CDR3 is 14 amino acids long. The CDR3 region has the DNA TGTGCCAGCAGAGGGGCTAGCGGTTCGCGGACCCAGTACTTC. It yields the protein CASRGASGSRTQYF.

The chain combines TRBV6-5 with TRBJ1-1; unclear D gene. The V gene's germline CDR1 is MNHEY and CDR2 SVGAGI. Trimming cost V 8 bases and J 0 bases, with 13 bases left between them. The CDR3 is made up of 14 amino acids. This CDR3 reads CASGLGLMNTEAFF. CDR3 sequence (DNA): TGTGCCAGCGGGTTAGGGCTCATGAACACTGAAGCTTTCTTT.

The chain is built from TRBV29-1 and TRBJ2-2, with TRBD1 as a possible D gene (6 bases). This CDR3 spans 11 amino acids. CDR1 is SQVTM and CDR2 is ANQGSEA in the germline V gene. V dropped 6 bases and J dropped 8 bases, with 10 bases sitting between them. The CDR3 loop reads CSVGAEGELFF. The CDR3 DNA reads as TGCAGCGTGGGGGCGGAAGGGGAGCTGTTTTTT.

V gene TRBV3-1 (or the pseudogene TRBV3-2) combines with J gene TRBJ1-3, with 8 bases aligning to TRBD1. V shed 3 bases, J shed 7 bases, and the junction held 14 bases outside the gene matches. The CDR3 runs 17 residues. Germline CDR1 and CDR2: LGHDT and YNNKEL (reference sequence). The CDR3 DNA follows: TGTGCCAGCAGCCACTCCTTGGACAGGGACTTTTGGAACACCATATATTTT. This gives the protein CASSHSLDRDFWNTIYF.

This rearrangement joins TRBV15 to TRBJ2-2, with 13 bases that match TRBD2. From germline, CDR1 is LNHNV and CDR2 YYDKDF (reference sequence). This CDR3 contains 19 residues. V shed 1 base, J shed 7 bases, and the junction held 12 bases outside the gene matches. As DNA, the CDR3 is TGTGCCACCAGCAGAGCACCGGGACTAGCGGGGAGTGGAGTCGGGGAGCTGTTTTTT. This translates into CATSRAPGLAGSGVGELFF.

The rearrangement joins TRBV6-6 to TRBJ2-5; D may correspond to TRBD1 or TRBD2 (7 bases each). Germline CDR1 and CDR2: MNHNY and SVGAGI (reference sequence). The CDR3 consists of 13 residues. The V and J ends lost 6 bases and 10 bases respectively, with 18 bases between them. The CDR3 here is CASRGTAGSNQYF. CDR3 bases: TGTGCCAGCAGAGGGACAGCGGGGAGTAACCAGTACTTC.

The chain employs TRBV3-1 (or the pseudogene TRBV3-2) and TRBJ2-1; TRBD2 matches at 7 bases. Germline assignment: CDR1 LGHDT and CDR2 YNNKEL (reference sequence). This CDR3 has 16 amino acids. Unmatched junction bases numbered 8, after V lost 5 bases and J lost 1 base. The DNA for the CDR3 is TGTGCCAGCAGCTCAATAGCGGGCAGGTCCTACAATGAGCAGTTCTTC. This codes for CASSSIAGRSYNEQFF.

The rearrangement uses TRBV7-9 and TRBJ1-1, with D perhaps TRBD1 (6 bases). The CDR3 runs 13 residues. CDR1 and CDR2 (germline): SEHNR, FQNEAQ (reference sequence). The V end was cut by 4 bases, the J end by 1 base, with 7 bases between. In nucleotides, the CDR3 is TGTGCCAGCAGCTCGGGACAGAACACTGAAGCTTTCTTT. Its protein is CASSSGQNTEAFF.

The chain combines TRBV27 with TRBJ2-7; 9 bases agree with TRBD1. Germline CDR1 is MNHEY and CDR2 is SMNVEV (reference sequence). Losses at the gene ends were 2 bases for V and 2 bases for J; bases not matched to a gene: 1. This CDR3 region has 14 residues. The CDR3 loop is CASSLRTGAYEQYF. The CDR3 region has the DNA TGTGCCAGCAGTTTAAGGACAGGGGCCTACGAGCAGTACTTC.

This clone was observed a single time. This sequence joins TRBV24-1 and TRBJ2-1; 8 bases match TRBD2. Germline V CDR1 and CDR2: KGHDR, SFDVKD. V trimming: 4 bases; J trimming: 6 bases; junction bases outside the gene matches: 4. The CDR3 covers 14 residues. The CDR3 DNA is TGTGCCACCAGTGACGGGAGGGGCGGCAATGAGCAGTTCTTC. Residues: CATSDGRGGNEQFF.

This chain links TRBV19 with TRBJ2-4; D is perhaps TRBD2 (5 bases). Germline lookup yields CDR1 LNHDA and CDR2 SQIVND (reference sequence). This CDR3 region has 13 residues. The germline V and J ends were trimmed by 3 bases and 6 bases, with 9 bases remaining between them. The chain's CDR3 is CASSIPRGNIQYF. The CDR3 bases are TGTGCCAGTAGTATTCCCCGGGGAAACATTCAGTACTTC.

This chain connects TRBV29-1 to TRBJ2-1; no firm D call. The CDR3 is made up of 11 amino acids. The ends were cut back, 7 bases at V and 1 base at J, with 5 bases in the middle. Germline CDR1 SQVTM, CDR2 ANQGSEA. CDR3 amino acids: CSGGSYNEQFF. As DNA, the CDR3 is TGCAGCGGTGGGTCCTACAATGAGCAGTTCTTC.

The J gene is TRBJ2-7, the V gene TRBV5-1, with 7 positions matching TRBD1. This CDR3 has 14 residues. CDR1 SGHRS and CDR2 YFSETQ come from the germline V gene. Trimming cost V 4 bases and J 11 bases; bases outside gene matches: 15. The CDR3 sequence: CASSIPGTDSSKYF. Here the CDR3 DNA reads TGCGCCAGCAGCATACCCGGGACAGATTCGAGCAAGTACTTC.

This chain joins TRBV5-4 and TRBJ2-7; either TRBD1 or TRBD2 may fit D (5 bases each). The CDR3 totals 14 residues. CDR1 and CDR2 from the germline V gene are SGHNT and YYREEE (reference sequence). The V end lost 0 bases, the J end lost 5 bases, and 12 bases lay between the germline ends. The CDR3 bases are TGTGCCAGCAGCTTGGTCGGGGCTAAAGACGAGCAGTACTTC. Its protein is CASSLVGAKDEQYF. Filled out from reference TRBV5-4 and TRBJ2-7, the complete variable domain reads ETGVTQSPTHLIKTRGQQVTLRCSSQSGHNTVSWYQQALGQGPQFIFQYYREEENGRGNFPPRFSGLQFPNYSSELNVNALELDDSALYLCASSLVGAKDEQYFGPGTRLTVT.

V usage is TRBV7-8 and J usage is TRBJ2-1; 8 bases fit TRBD2. CDR1 and CDR2 (germline): SGHVS, FQNEAQ. Trimming cost V 5 bases and J 3 bases; bases outside gene matches: 9. This CDR3 contains 16 residues. Here the CDR3 reads CASSARLAGVYNEQFF. The CDR3 DNA follows: TGTGCCAGCAGCGCGAGGCTAGCGGGTGTCTACAATGAGCAGTTCTTC.

The chain links TRBV2 to TRBJ1-5; 10 bases line up with TRBD1. The CDR3 covers 14 residues. V lost 4 bases, J lost 7 bases, and 4 bases stayed unmatched. CDR1 SNHLY and CDR2 FYNNEI come from the germline V gene. CDR3 in amino acids: CASSVWDRGQPQHF. The CDR3 nucleotides read TGTGCCAGCAGTGTGTGGGACAGGGGCCAGCCCCAGCATTTT.

This sequence joins TRBV4-1 and TRBJ1-4, with D unclear. Germline V CDR1 and CDR2: MGHRA, YSYEKL. This CDR3 comprises 14 residues. Trimming took off 1 base at V and 10 bases at J, with 13 bases between the two ends. The CDR3 DNA follows: TGCGCCAGCAGCCAAGCGGCTGGGCTGGGAAAACTGTTTTTT. It translates to CASSQAAGLGKLFF.

The genes are TRBV5-1 and TRBJ1-2; D unclear. This CDR3 spans 15 amino acids. From germline, CDR1 is SGHRS and CDR2 YFSETQ. Trimming stripped 0 bases from V and 5 bases from J, with 14 bases between. Here the CDR3 reads CASSLVGEGEYGYTF. The CDR3 DNA follows: TGCGCCAGCAGCTTGGTCGGGGAGGGAGAGTATGGCTACACCTTC.

V gene TRBV10-3 combines with J gene TRBJ1-5; D gene uncertain. The V gene lost 3 bases and the J gene lost 1 base, with 4 bases spanning the gap. CDR1 and CDR2 from the germline V gene are ENHRY and SYGVKD. The CDR3 totals 13 residues. CDR3 DNA sequence: TGTGCCATCAGTGACTCCAGCAATCAGCCCCAGCATTTT. This encodes CAISDSSNQPQHF.

The rearrangement joins TRBV5-1 to TRBJ1-2, with a tentative D call TRBD1 (5 bases). The V end was cut by 1 base, the J end by 6 bases, with 13 bases between. From germline, CDR1 is SGHRS and CDR2 YFSETQ. The CDR3 consists of 14 residues. As DNA, the CDR3 is TGCGCCAGCAGCTTGAACTGGGGGACGGATGGCTACACCTTC. Translation gives CASSLNWGTDGYTF.